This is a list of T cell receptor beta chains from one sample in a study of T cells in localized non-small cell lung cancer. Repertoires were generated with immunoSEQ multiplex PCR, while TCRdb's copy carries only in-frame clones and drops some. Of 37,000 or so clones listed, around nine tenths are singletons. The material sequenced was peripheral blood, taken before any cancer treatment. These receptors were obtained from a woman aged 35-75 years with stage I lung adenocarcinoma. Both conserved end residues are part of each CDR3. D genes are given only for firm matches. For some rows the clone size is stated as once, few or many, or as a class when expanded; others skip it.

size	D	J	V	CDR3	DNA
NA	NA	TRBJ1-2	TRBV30	CAWSVGYGYTF	TGTGCCTGGAGTGTGGGCTATGGCTACACCTTC
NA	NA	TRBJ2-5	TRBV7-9	CASSPNRGRPAETQYF	TGTGCCAGCAGCCCTAACCGAGGCCGGCCGGCAGAGACCCAGTACTTC
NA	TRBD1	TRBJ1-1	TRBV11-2	CASSIQGGRGTEAFF	TGTGCCAGCAGCATTCAGGGGGGAAGAGGCACTGAAGCTTTCTTT
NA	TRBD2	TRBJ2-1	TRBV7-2	CASSPLAGAVYEQFF	TGTGCCAGCAGCCCGTTAGCGGGAGCTGTCTATGAGCAGTTCTTC
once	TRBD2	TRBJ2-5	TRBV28	CASSVAGGGETQYF	TGTGCCAGCAGTGTAGCGGGAGGGGGAGAGACCCAGTACTTC
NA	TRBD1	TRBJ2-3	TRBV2	CASGDRRADTQYF	TGTGCCAGCGGGGACAGACGCGCAGATACGCAGTATTTT
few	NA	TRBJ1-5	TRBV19	CASSMGPRQAQHF	TGTGCCAGTAGTATGGGCCCCCGCCAAGCCCAGCATTTT
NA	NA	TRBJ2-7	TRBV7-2	CASSETQTRAYEQYF	TGTGCCAGCAGCGAAACTCAGACCCGGGCCTACGAGCAGTACTTC
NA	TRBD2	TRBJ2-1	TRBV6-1	CASSELGSGRRYNEQFF	TGTGCCAGCAGTGAACTTGGTAGCGGGAGGAGGTACAATGAGCAGTTCTTC
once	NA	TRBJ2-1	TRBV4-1	CASSQDMAGQQFF	TGCGCCAGCAGCCAAGATATGGCGGGACAGCAGTTCTTC
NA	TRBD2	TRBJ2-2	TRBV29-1	CSGSDLGGTGELFF	TGCAGCGGTTCGGACCTGGGAGGGACCGGGGAGCTGTTTTTT
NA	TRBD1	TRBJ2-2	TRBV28	CASSWTGGGRAGELFF	TGTGCCAGCAGTTGGACAGGGGGCGGACGCGCCGGGGAGCTGTTTTTT
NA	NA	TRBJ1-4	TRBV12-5	CASGLGQGREKLFF	TGTGCTAGTGGTTTGGGTCAGGGACGCGAAAAACTGTTTTTT
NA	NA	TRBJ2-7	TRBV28	CASSYPSFQSEQYF	TGTGCCAGCAGTTACCCCTCTTTTCAGTCCGAGCAGTACTTC